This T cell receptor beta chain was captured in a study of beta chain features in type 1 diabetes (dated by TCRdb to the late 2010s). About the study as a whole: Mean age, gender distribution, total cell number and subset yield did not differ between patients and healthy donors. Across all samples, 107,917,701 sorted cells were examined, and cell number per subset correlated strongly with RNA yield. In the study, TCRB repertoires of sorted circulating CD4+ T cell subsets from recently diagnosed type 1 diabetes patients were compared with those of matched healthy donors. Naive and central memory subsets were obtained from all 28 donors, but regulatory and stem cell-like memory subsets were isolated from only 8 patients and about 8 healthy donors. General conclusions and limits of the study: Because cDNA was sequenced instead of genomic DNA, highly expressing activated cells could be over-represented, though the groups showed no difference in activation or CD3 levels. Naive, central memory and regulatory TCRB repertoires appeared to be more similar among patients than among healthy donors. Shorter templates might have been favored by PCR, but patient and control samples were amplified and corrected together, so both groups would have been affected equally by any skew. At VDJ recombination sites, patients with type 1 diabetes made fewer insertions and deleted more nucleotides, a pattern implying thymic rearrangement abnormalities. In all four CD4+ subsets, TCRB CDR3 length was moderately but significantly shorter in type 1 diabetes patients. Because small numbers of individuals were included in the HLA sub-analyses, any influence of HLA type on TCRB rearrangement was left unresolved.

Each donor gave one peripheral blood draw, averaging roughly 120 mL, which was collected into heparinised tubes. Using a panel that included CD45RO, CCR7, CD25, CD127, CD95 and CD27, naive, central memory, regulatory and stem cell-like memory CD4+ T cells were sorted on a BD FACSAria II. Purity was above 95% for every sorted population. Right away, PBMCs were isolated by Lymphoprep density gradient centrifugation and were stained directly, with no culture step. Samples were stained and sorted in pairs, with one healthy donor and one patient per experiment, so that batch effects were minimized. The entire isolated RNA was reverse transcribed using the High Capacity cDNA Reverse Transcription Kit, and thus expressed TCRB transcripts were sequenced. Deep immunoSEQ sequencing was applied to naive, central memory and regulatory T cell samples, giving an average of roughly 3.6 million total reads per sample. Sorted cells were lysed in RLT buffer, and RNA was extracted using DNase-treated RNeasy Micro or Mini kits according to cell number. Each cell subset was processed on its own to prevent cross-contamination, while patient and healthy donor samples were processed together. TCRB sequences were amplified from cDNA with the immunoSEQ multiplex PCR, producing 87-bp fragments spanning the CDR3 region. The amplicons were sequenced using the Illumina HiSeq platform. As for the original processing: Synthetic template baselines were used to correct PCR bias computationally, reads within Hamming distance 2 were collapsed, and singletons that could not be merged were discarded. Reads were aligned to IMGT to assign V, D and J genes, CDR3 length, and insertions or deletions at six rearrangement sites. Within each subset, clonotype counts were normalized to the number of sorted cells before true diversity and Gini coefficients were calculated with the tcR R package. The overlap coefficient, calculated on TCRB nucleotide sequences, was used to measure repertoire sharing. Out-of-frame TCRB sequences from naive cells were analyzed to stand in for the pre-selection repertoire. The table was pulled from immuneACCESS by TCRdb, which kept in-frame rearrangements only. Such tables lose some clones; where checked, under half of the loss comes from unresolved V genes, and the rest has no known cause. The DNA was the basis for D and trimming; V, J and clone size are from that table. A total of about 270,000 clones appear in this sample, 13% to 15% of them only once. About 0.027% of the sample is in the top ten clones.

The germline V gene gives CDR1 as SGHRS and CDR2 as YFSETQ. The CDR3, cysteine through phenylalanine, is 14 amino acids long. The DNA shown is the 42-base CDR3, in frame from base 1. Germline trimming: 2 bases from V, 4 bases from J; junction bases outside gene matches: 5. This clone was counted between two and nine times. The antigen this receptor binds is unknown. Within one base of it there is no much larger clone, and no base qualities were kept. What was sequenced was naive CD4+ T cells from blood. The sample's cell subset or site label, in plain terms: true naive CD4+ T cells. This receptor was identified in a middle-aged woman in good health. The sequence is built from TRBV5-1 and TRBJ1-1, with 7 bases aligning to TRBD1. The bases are TGCGCCAGCAGCTTAGGGGGCTCGATCACTGAAGCTTTCTTT. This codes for CASSLGGSITEAFF.